This paragraph reports one TCR beta chain. What it binds is not known. This CDR3 region has 15 residues. The V and J ends lost 0 bases and 6 bases, in that order; junction bases with no gene match: 6. Germline V CDR1 and CDR2: SGHNT, YYREEE (reference sequence). The data were taken from a study of a mutant IDH1 vaccine in newly diagnosed glioma. Whole-study context: A roughly 62% male, approximately 38% female split and a mean age of roughly 37 years characterized treated patients. Pretreatment consisted of radiotherapy, temozolomide, or both, with most receiving both.

Produced via immunoSEQ multiplex PCR; TCRdb's table is partial and in-frame only. The data show 45,000 to 70,000 clones, with 75% to 95% seen just once and over 2.5% held by the top ten. General observations from the study: With respect to changes in top peripheral T cell clonotypes, pseudoprogression seemed unrelated.

Time point of the sample: baseline, week 1 (first vaccination visit). Treatment given: pre-vaccination baseline after standard-of-care therapy. Each astrocytoma in the donors was new, WHO grade 3 or 4, IDH1-mutant and ATRX-lost. This sequence joins TRBV5-4 and TRBJ2-1; TRBD2 matches at 7 bases. The sequencing here drew on PBMCs, taken from a glioma patient treated with radiotherapy, temozolomide or both. The sequence was obtained from a man aged 50-59 years with glioma. The CDR3 bases are TGTGCCAGCAGCTTGGTAGCGGGCCCCGCCAATGAGCAGTTCTTC. Residues: CASSLVAGPANEQFF.